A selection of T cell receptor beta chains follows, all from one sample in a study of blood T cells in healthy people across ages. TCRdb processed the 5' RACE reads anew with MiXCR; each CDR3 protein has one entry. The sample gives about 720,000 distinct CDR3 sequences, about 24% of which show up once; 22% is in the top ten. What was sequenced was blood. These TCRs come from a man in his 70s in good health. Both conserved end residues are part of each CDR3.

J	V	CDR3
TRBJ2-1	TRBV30	CAWSRGGTRAGHNEQFF
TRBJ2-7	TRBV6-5	CASKAGHLSYEQYF
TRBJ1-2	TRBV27	CASSSPGAGGGNYGYTF
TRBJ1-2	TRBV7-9	CASSSHLNYGYTF
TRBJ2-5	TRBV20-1	CSALPGLGSETQYF
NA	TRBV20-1	CSVSIRFPYEQYF
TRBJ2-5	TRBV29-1	CSVAGTLGETQYF
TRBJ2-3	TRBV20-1	CSAREVGTYTDTQYF
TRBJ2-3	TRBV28	CASSFGTLSTDTQYF
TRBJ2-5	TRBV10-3	CAISGGGLRMGQYF